This entry is about one T cell receptor (beta chain). This record comes from a study of blood T cell repertoires in COVID-19. Produced via immunoSEQ multiplex PCR; TCRdb's table is partial and in-frame only. The data show 210,000 or so clones, approximately 81% seen once. CDR1 SQVTM and CDR2 ANQGSEA come from the germline V gene. V lost 3 bases and J lost 11; bases outside the gene matches: 19. CDR3 length: 16 amino acids. Sequenced input: peripheral blood. The TCR originated in a woman of 80 years or more with acute or convalescent COVID-19. This chain links TRBV29-1 with TRBJ2-3; 8 bases map to TRBD2. CDR3 amino acids: CSVEASRSGSAGVQYF. DNA of the CDR3: TGCAGCGTTGAGGCCTCAAGAAGCGGGAGTGCAGGGGTGCAGTATTTT.